Below, one T cell receptor (beta chain) is given with its context. The record originates from a study of sequential checkpoint blockade in melanoma. The germline CDR1 and CDR2 sequences are MDHEN and SYDVKM. The CDR3 contains 14 residues. V was shortened by 10 bases and J by 3 bases, with 18 bases between the two germline ends. Treatment indicated: randomized to nivolumab then ipilimumab (arm A) or the reverse (arm B). PBMC sorting kept live CD3+CD8+ cells without CD19 or CD56. Profiled with immunoSEQ multiplex PCR; TCRdb holds only in-frame clones, not every one. The sample consists of about 32,000 clones, roughly 84% of them appearing once.

The chain joins TRBV28 to TRBJ1-1; D is unclear. The source material was CD8+ T cells sorted from blood (inferred from file names), sampled from a patient given nivolumab and ipilimumab in sequence. The receptor was derived from a human donor with melanoma. The CDR3 DNA reads as TGTGCCACCCTCCCGGCCGGGGAACACACTGAAGCTTTCTTT. This gives the protein CATLPAGEHTEAFF.